These 15 T cell receptor beta chains were sequenced from one sample in a study of cytomegalovirus exposure and HLA in healthy donors (dated by TCRdb to the late 2010s). The library relied on the immunoSEQ multiplex PCR assay. For the multiplex PCR, a mixture combining 60 forward primers for TCR Vbeta segments and 13 reverse primers for TCR Jbeta segments was used. TCRdb holds this immuneACCESS table with in-frame rearrangements only. Some clones are missing; in checked studies, unresolved V genes explain under half, and the rest has no known cause. The data table for this sample lists 40,000 to 65,000 clones. In total, the top ten clones hold 25% to 30% of the sample. The sequenced material came from PBMCs. The receptor set was obtained from a man aged 40-55 years in good health and CMV-seropositive.

The genes are TRBV19 and TRBJ2-7; TRBD2 agrees at 10 bases. V shed 3 bases and J 6 bases; nucleotides not matched to a gene: 11. This CDR3 contains 16 residues. Germline V lookup: CDR1 LNHDA, CDR2 SQIVND (reference sequence). The CDR3 region is CASSIPSGSGQSEQYF. In DNA form, the CDR3 reads TGTGCCAGTAGTATCCCTAGCGGGAGTGGACAATCCGAGCAGTACTTC.

The J gene is TRBJ2-7, the V gene TRBV2; TRBD2 aligns across 7 bases. From germline, CDR1 is SNHLY and CDR2 FYNNEI. The V segment lost 2 bases and the J segment 2 bases; nucleotides outside the gene matches: 6. The CDR3 runs 15 residues. The CDR3 DNA sequence: TGTGCCAGCAGTGAATTCTGGGGGAGGGCCTACGAGCAGTACTTC. As protein: CASSEFWGRAYEQYF.

The chain employs TRBV7-9 and TRBJ2-5; D is uncertain. The CDR3 consists of 13 residues. Germline V gene lookup returns CDR1 SEHNR and CDR2 FQNEAQ (reference sequence). Trimming removed 3 bases at V and 4 bases at J, with 9 bases between. CDR3 residues: CASSLVPRETQYF. CDR3 DNA sequence: TGTGCCAGCAGCTTGGTTCCGCGAGAGACCCAGTACTTC.

The chain carries TRBV11-2 and TRBJ2-2; D gene ambiguous. Trimming took off 5 bases at V and 6 bases at J, with 7 bases between the two ends. The CDR3 has 12 amino acids. Per the germline V gene, CDR1 is SGHAT and CDR2 is FQNNGV. CDR3 protein: CASSPSSGELFF. The CDR3 nucleotides are TGTGCCAGCAGCCCCTCGTCCGGGGAGCTGTTTTTT.

The chain combines TRBV18 with TRBJ1-2; D not certain. V shed 2 bases and J shed 5 bases, with 6 bases lying between them. From germline, CDR1 is KGHSH and CDR2 LQKENI. The CDR3 consists of 12 residues. The CDR3 DNA sequence: TGTGCCAGCTCACCAGAGGCTTATGGCTACACCTTC. This sequence encodes CASSPEAYGYTF.

The rearrangement joins TRBV29-1 to TRBJ2-7; no firm D call. Germline CDR1 SQVTM, CDR2 ANQGSEA. The CDR3 loop spans 12 amino acids. Trimming took 2 bases from V and 0 from J, leaving 5 bases between them. Here the CDR3 DNA reads TGCAGCGTTGAAACGGGCTCCTACGAGCAGTACTTC. The encoded protein is CSVETGSYEQYF.

Worth noting for this clone: Additional DNA sequences in this sample encode the identical CDR3. The chain has TRBV29-1 and TRBJ1-5; 12 bases map to TRBD1. CDR3 length equals 17 residues. The V gene end was trimmed by 7 bases and the J gene end by 8 bases; junction bases not matched to a gene: 18. Germline CDR1 is SQVTM and CDR2 is ANQGSEA. The CDR3 DNA reads as TGCAGCGCCTCCGGGACAGGGGGCAGCGCGGATAGAGAGCCCCAGCATTTT. Residues: CSASGTGGSADREPQHF.

The chain uses TRBV27 and TRBJ2-1, with 8 positions matching TRBD2. Germline V gives CDR1 MNHEY, CDR2 SMNVEV (reference sequence). V trimming: 6 bases; J trimming: 10 bases; junction bases outside the gene matches: 14. This CDR3 comprises 15 residues. The CDR3 bases are TGTGCCAGCAGCCGCGACAGGCTAGCGGGCGCCGAGCAGTTCTTC. This sequence encodes CASSRDRLAGAEQFF.

The rearrangement links TRBV19 to TRBJ2-1, with TRBD1 matching 7 bases. V lost 3 bases to trimming and J lost 9 bases; unmatched junction nucleotides: 5. The length of the CDR3 is 13 residues. CDR1 is LNHDA and CDR2 is SQIVND in the germline V gene (reference sequence). CDR3 bases: TGTGCCAGTAGTATCCAGGACAGGTCTGAGCAGTTCTTC. Translation: CASSIQDRSEQFF.

V is TRBV27 and J is TRBJ1-1; 7 positions agree with TRBD1. J was trimmed by 0 bases and V by 2 bases; bases with no gene match: 6. The CDR3 loop spans 16 amino acids. Germline V lookup: CDR1 MNHEY, CDR2 SMNVEV (reference sequence). The CDR3 DNA reads TGTGCCAGCAGTTTAGAGGGGACAGTCATGAACACTGAAGCTTTCTTT. It translates to CASSLEGTVMNTEAFF.

This chain connects TRBV4-2 to TRBJ2-3; the D is unclear. This CDR3 is built from 13 residues. CDR1 and CDR2 from the germline V gene are LGHNA and YNFKEQ. V lost 2 bases, J lost 1 base, and 4 bases lay in between. The CDR3 DNA follows: TGTGCCAGCAGCCAAACAGGCACAGATACGCAGTATTTT. Protein product: CASSQTGTDTQYF.

V usage is TRBV30 and J usage is TRBJ2-1, with D hard to call. The V gene lost 4 bases and the J gene lost 11 bases, with 12 bases spanning the gap. The CDR3 runs to 11 residues. Germline loops: CDR1 GTSNPN, CDR2 SVGIG (reference sequence). The CDR3 coding sequence is TGTGCCTGGACCCTACTCAGGCAGCAGTTCTTC. It yields the protein CAWTLLRQQFF.

CDR3 DNA sequence: TGTGCCAGCAGCGAGGGGGACCACGAGCAGTACTTC. Residues: CASSEGDHEQYF. The V and J genes are TRBV7-8 and TRBJ2-7; the D gene is possibly TRBD1 (6 bases). There are 12 residues in the CDR3. From germline, CDR1 is SGHVS and CDR2 FQNEAQ. V gave up 5 bases and J gave up 5 bases, with 10 bases separating them.

The chain couples TRBV27 to TRBJ2-1, with 7 nucleotides matching TRBD2. This CDR3 is 14 amino acids long. Germline V CDR1 and CDR2: MNHEY, SMNVEV (reference sequence). Germline trimming cut 6 bases from V and 5 bases from J; bases unmatched to any gene: 7. The CDR3 loop reads CASSDQGLNNEQFF. The CDR3 DNA reads TGTGCCAGCAGCGACCAGGGACTAAACAATGAGCAGTTCTTC.

V gene TRBV29-1 combines with J gene TRBJ2-2, with 9 bases aligning to TRBD1. Trimming removed 6 bases from V and 5 bases from J; junction bases left unmatched: 4. The CDR3 totals 13 residues. The germline V gene encodes CDR1 SQVTM and CDR2 ANQGSEA. CDR3 DNA sequence: TGCAGCGTCCCCGGACAGGGGACCGGGGAGCTGTTTTTT. Protein sequence: CSVPGQGTGELFF.